This entry features one T cell receptor (beta chain) sequence. This entry belongs to a study of T-cell memory formation after mild COVID-19. Looked up from germline, CDR1 is SNHLY and CDR2 is FYNNEI. The CDR3 is made up of 20 amino acids. The trim removed 1 base at V and 6 bases at J, leaving 22 bases unmatched. A 5'RACE reaction primed in the constant segment made cDNA libraries of TCR alpha and TCR beta, and these carried sample barcodes and UMIs. Each CDR3 protein gets one entry after TCRdb re-called the 5' RACE reads with MiXCR. Of about 110,000 distinct CDR3 sequences listed, about 17% are singletons.

Material for sequencing was PBMCs or a T cell subset sorted from them (not recorded which). The V and J genes are TRBV2 and TRBJ2-3; TRBD2 matches 7 bases. This TCR was sampled from an adult woman who had mild COVID-19 (a few samples of this study predate the infection). Cell type and time point are not known. The CDR3 DNA sequence: TGTGCCAGCAGTGAAGGGGAAATCTACCGCGGGACTACCCGCGTGGATACGCAGTATTTT. Translation gives CASSEGEIYRGTTRVDTQYF.